The 16 T cell receptor beta chains below were found in one sample sequenced in a study of Tregs in tolerant kidney transplant recipients. The assay was immunoSEQ multiplex PCR, and TCRdb's table has in-frame clones only and misses some. The table has 62,000 or so clones, 98% seen once; the top ten hold 0.34%. The sequencing here drew on Tregs from blood, taken before the transplant. These receptors all come from a human donor who received a combined kidney and bone marrow transplant.

The chain links TRBV7-2 to TRBJ2-2, with D possibly TRBD2 on 5 matching bases. Germline CDR1 and CDR2: SGHTA and FQGNSA. The CDR3 contains 14 residues. V dropped 3 bases and J dropped 4 bases, with 9 bases sitting between them. Here the CDR3 reads CASSLGRTTGELFF. CDR3 DNA: TGTGCCAGCAGCTTGGGGAGAACCACCGGGGAGCTGTTTTTT.

V and J are TRBV9 and TRBJ2-2; 12 bases match TRBD2. CDR3 length: 17 residues. In germline, CDR1 is SGDLS, CDR2 YYNGEE. V lost 2 bases to trimming and J lost 4 bases; unmatched junction nucleotides: 6. As DNA, the CDR3 is TGTGCCAGCAGCGTGCCTCTAGCGGGGGGGCCCACCGGGGAGCTGTTTTTT. Translating gives CASSVPLAGGPTGELFF.

The chain joins TRBV7-2 to TRBJ2-7; weak D call: TRBD2 (6 bases). V was trimmed by 3 bases and J by 4 bases, leaving 19 bases between them. This CDR3 has 16 amino acids. Germline V gene sequence: CDR1 SGHTA, CDR2 FQGNSA. CDR3 amino acids: CASSFVVGVGGYEQYF. The CDR3 DNA reads TGTGCCAGCAGCTTCGTAGTGGGCGTGGGAGGTTACGAGCAGTACTTC.

In regard to this clone: The limits of the CDR3 on the DNA are not certain, so only TCRdb's listed CDR3 is given. The chain carries TRBV6-6 and TRBJ2-7; the DNA was not compared with TRBD2, the D call given in the table. 14 amino acids form the CDR3, both terminal residues included. Germline CDR1 MNHNY, CDR2 SVGAGI (reference sequence). The CDR3 reads CASSTSSGIYEQYF.

This rearrangement joins TRBV29-1 to TRBJ2-7; TRBD1 might be the D (5 bases). CDR3 size: 12 residues. The V and J ends lost 4 bases and 6 bases respectively, with 13 bases between them. In germline, CDR1 is SQVTM, CDR2 ANQGSEA. CDR3 residues: CSVVGQGFEQYF. In DNA form, the CDR3 reads TGCAGCGTTGTTGGGCAGGGATTCGAGCAGTACTTC.

The chain uses TRBV10-3 and TRBJ2-2; TRBD1 agrees at 7 bases. The junction had 12 bases not matched to a gene; V was cut back by 11 bases and J by 0 bases. Germline lookup yields CDR1 ENHRY and CDR2 SYGVKD. The CDR3 has 16 residues. The CDR3 sequence: CASLDREAANTGELFF. For the CDR3, the DNA is TGTGCCTCCCTCGACAGGGAAGCTGCGAACACCGGGGAGCTGTTTTTT.

The chain combines TRBV5-1 with TRBJ1-1; 10 bases are shared with TRBD1. With V trimmed by 2 bases and J by 7 bases, 2 bases remained unmatched. Per the germline V gene, CDR1 is SGHRS and CDR2 is YFSETQ. CDR3 length: 13 amino acids. The CDR3: CASSLRTGGEAFF. The CDR3 DNA reads as TGCGCCAGCAGCTTAAGGACAGGGGGTGAAGCTTTCTTT.

The chain joins TRBV27 to TRBJ2-1; D is possibly TRBD2 (5 bases). CDR1 is MNHEY, CDR2 SMNVEV, per germline (reference sequence). The V end lost 6 bases, the J end lost 9 bases, and 15 bases lay between the germline ends. The CDR3 is made up of 13 amino acids. CDR3 residues: CASRGLGRGEQFF. The CDR3 nucleotides are TGTGCCAGCAGGGGTCTGGGCCGGGGTGAGCAGTTCTTC.

This rearrangement joins TRBV4-2 to TRBJ2-7; 9 bases map to TRBD1. Germline CDR1 LGHNA, CDR2 YNFKEQ. V gave up 3 bases and J gave up 4 bases; unmatched junction bases: 4. The CDR3 is 14 residues long. For the CDR3, the DNA is TGTGCCAGCAGCCACCGGGACAGGGCGTACGAGCAGTACTTC. Protein sequence: CASSHRDRAYEQYF.

The rearrangement links TRBV7-2 to TRBJ2-1; D is ambiguous. CDR1 is SGHTA and CDR2 is FQGNSA in the germline V gene. Trimming cost V 5 bases and J 9 bases, with 14 bases left between them. The CDR3 length is 13 residues. CDR3 in DNA: TGTGCCAGCAGCCGAGACTTTGCCCGTGAGCAGTTCTTC. This gives the protein CASSRDFAREQFF.

The J gene is TRBJ2-3, the V gene TRBV10-3; 7 nucleotides align to TRBD2. Trimming took 6 bases from V and 6 from J; bases not matched to a gene: 3. From germline, CDR1 is ENHRY and CDR2 SYGVKD. CDR3 length: 12 amino acids. In DNA form, the CDR3 reads TGTGCCATCAGCCCCGGGGGGGATACGCAGTATTTT. Protein sequence: CAISPGGDTQYF.

V is TRBV5-5 and J is TRBJ1-5; tentatively, D is TRBD1 (6 bases). The germline CDR1 and CDR2 sequences are SGHKS and YYEKEE (reference sequence). The CDR3 contains 12 residues. Trimming cost V 4 bases and J 5 bases, with 7 bases left between them. The DNA of the CDR3 is TGTGCCAGCAGCCCAGGGGATCAGCCCCAGCATTTT. This codes for CASSPGDQPQHF.

The gene calls are TRBV29-1 and TRBJ1-2; D might be TRBD1 (6 bases). Trimming pared 6 bases from V and 0 bases from J, leaving 14 bases between. Germline-derived CDR1 and CDR2 are SQVTM and ANQGSEA. The CDR3 extends over 14 amino acids. Here the CDR3 DNA reads TGCAGCGTGAACTCCAGGGGATCTAACTATGGCTACACCTTC. Its translation is CSVNSRGSNYGYTF.

The gene calls are TRBV7-2 and TRBJ1-2, with no clear D. Germline V CDR1 and CDR2: SGHTA, FQGNSA. The CDR3 is 14 residues long. Trimming left V 5 bases short and J 8 bases short, with 18 bases between. The CDR3 protein is CASSIRDVRRGYTF. DNA of the CDR3: TGTGCCAGCAGCATAAGAGACGTCCGGAGAGGCTACACCTTC.

Here the CDR3 reads CASSFHMNTEAFF. The CDR3 DNA is TGTGCCAGCAGCTTTCACATGAACACTGAAGCTTTCTTT. This sequence joins TRBV7-9 and TRBJ1-1; D ambiguous. Trimming took 3 bases from V and 0 from J, leaving 5 bases between them. CDR1 SEHNR and CDR2 FQNEAQ come from the germline V gene (reference sequence). The CDR3 extends over 13 amino acids.

The CDR3 reads CASSLEQLPYEQYF. The DNA of the CDR3 is TGTGCCAGCAGCTTGGAACAGCTACCCTACGAGCAGTACTTC. The chain carries TRBV5-4 and TRBJ2-7; D gene uncertain. This CDR3 has 14 residues. Deletions cut 0 bases from V and 2 bases from J, with 9 bases between. In germline, CDR1 is SGHNT, CDR2 YYREEE (reference sequence).